The clone carrying this T cell receptor (beta chain) was counted between two and nine times. Its antigen is not known. The data were taken from a study of blood T cells in healthy people across ages. At the level of the study: Template switching captured about one barcoded beta molecule per two T cells. The study's findings and limits: Both higher diversity and more naive CD4+ cells marked long-lived donors when set against aged donors. Diversity of TCR beta per million T cells declined in a roughly linear way with age.

Total RNA, at least 5 micrograms per sample, was extracted from PBMCs. PCR was performed a second time for about 7 to 12 cycles using a sample-barcoded 5' primer and a J-beta primer mix. TCRdb re-derived calls from the 5' RACE reads in MiXCR, one entry per CDR3 protein. Of about 1,400,000 distinct CDR3 sequences listed, 42% are singletons. Sequencing was performed on blood. This receptor was identified in a woman between 18 and 30 years old in good health.

The CDR3 DNA sequence: TGTGCCAGCAGCCTCCCGACTGCCTACAATGAGCAGTTCTTC. Translation gives CASSLPTAYNEQFF. J is TRBJ2-1 and V is TRBV9, with D hard to call. Trimming pared 4 bases from V and 2 bases from J, leaving 10 bases between. Per the germline V gene, CDR1 is SGDLS and CDR2 is YYNGEE. CDR3 length equals 14 residues.